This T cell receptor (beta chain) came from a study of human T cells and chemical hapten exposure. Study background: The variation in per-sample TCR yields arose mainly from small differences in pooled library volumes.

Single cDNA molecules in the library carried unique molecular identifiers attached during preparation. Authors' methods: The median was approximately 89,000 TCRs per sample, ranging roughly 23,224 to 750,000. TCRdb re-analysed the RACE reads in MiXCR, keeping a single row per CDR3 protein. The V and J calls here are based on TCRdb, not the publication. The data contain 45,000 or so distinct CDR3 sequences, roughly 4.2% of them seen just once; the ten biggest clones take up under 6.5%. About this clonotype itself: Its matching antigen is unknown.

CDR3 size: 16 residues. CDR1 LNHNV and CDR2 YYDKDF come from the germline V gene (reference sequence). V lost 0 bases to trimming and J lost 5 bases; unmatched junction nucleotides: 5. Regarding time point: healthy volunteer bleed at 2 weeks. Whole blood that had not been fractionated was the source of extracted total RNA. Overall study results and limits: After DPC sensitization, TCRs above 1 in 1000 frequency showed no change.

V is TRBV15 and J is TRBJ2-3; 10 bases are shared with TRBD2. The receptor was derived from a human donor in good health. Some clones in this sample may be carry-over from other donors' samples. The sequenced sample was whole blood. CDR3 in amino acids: CATSREASGRGDTQYF. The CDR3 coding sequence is TGTGCCACCAGCAGAGAGGCTAGCGGGAGAGGAGATACGCAGTATTTT.